The T cell receptor beta chain described here comes from a study of blood T cell repertoires in COVID-19. Study at large: PBMCs, B-cell-depleted T cells, or T cells were the source of the cDNA or gDNA that made up the material.

Trimming cost V 0 bases and J 2 bases, with 11 bases left between them. Germline CDR1 and CDR2: MNHEY and SVGAGI. This CDR3 comprises 16 residues. The repertoire was sequenced with immunoSEQ multiplex PCR; TCRdb's copy has only in-frame clones and lacks some. The profile shows some 25,000 clones, approximately 94% of them singletons. The rearrangement links TRBV6-5 to TRBJ1-3; no firm D call. This TCR derives from a woman aged 50 to 65 with active COVID-19. Source material: peripheral blood. CDR3 sequence: CASSYSRAGTGNTIYF. CDR3 nucleotides: TGTGCCAGCAGTTACTCGAGGGCTGGCACTGGAAACACCATATATTTT.